Below, 15 T cell receptor beta chains from the same sample are listed, as sequenced in a study of blood T cell repertoires in COVID-19. The table came from immunoSEQ multiplex PCR; TCRdb's copy has only in-frame clones and leaves some out. This sample yields about 120,000 clones, of which about 85% are seen a single time; more than 4% belongs to the top ten. The specimen was peripheral blood. These receptors originate from a human donor in a cohort sampled during active COVID-19.

V and J are TRBV10-1 and TRBJ1-6; 7 bases align to TRBD1. The CDR3 length is 13 residues. CDR1 is WNHNN and CDR2 is SYGVQD in the germline V gene (reference sequence). Trimming at V came to 7 bases and at J to 8 bases, leaving 5 bases not matched to a gene. CDR3 loop: CASMRDRDSPLHF. CDR3 bases: TGCGCCAGCATGCGAGACAGGGATTCACCCCTCCACTTT.

The chain links TRBV3-1 (or the pseudogene TRBV3-2) to TRBJ2-3, with D maybe TRBD2 (5 bases). The CDR3 loop spans 14 amino acids. CDR1 LGHDT and CDR2 YNNKEL come from the germline V gene (reference sequence). Trimming removed 1 base from V and 6 bases from J, with 11 bases in between. This CDR3 reads CASSQVTTHDTQYF. CDR3 in DNA: TGTGCCAGCAGCCAAGTGACTACTCACGATACGCAGTATTTT.

The V call is TRBV2, the J call TRBJ1-2, with TRBD1 matching over 7 bases. The V gene end was trimmed by 4 bases and the J gene end by 11 bases; junction bases not matched to a gene: 7. There are 12 residues in the CDR3. Germline V gives CDR1 SNHLY, CDR2 FYNNEI. For the CDR3, the DNA is TGTGCCAGCAGTGTGACAGGGAGGCGGTACACCTTC. Translated, it gives CASSVTGRRYTF.

This clone appeared many times. This chain uses TRBV27 with TRBJ2-1, with 8 nucleotides matching TRBD2. The CDR3 consists of 16 residues. From germline, CDR1 is MNHEY and CDR2 SMNVEV (reference sequence). V lost 0 bases and J lost 8; bases outside the gene matches: 9. The CDR3 here is CASSLSKIAGRHEQFF. DNA for the CDR3: TGTGCCAGCAGTTTATCGAAAATAGCGGGGCGGCATGAGCAGTTCTTC.

V gene TRBV29-1 combines with J gene TRBJ2-7; D is ambiguous. V lost 6 bases, J lost 5 bases, and 17 bases lay in between. The CDR3 spans 13 residues. CDR1 is SQVTM and CDR2 is ANQGSEA in the germline V gene. CDR3 in amino acids: CSVIRNTRDEQYF. CDR3 sequence (DNA): TGCAGCGTAATCAGAAACACACGGGACGAGCAGTACTTC.

V usage is TRBV30 and J usage is TRBJ1-2, with D possibly TRBD1 on 5 matching bases. CDR1 and CDR2 (germline): GTSNPN, SVGIG (reference sequence). The ends were cut back, 3 bases at V and 5 bases at J, with 10 bases in the middle. The CDR3 is made up of 12 amino acids. As DNA, the CDR3 is TGTGCCTGGAGGACAGAGACGTATGGCTACACCTTC. As protein: CAWRTETYGYTF.

This chain links TRBV6-2 or TRBV6-3 with TRBJ1-1; D gene ambiguous. Trimming pared 2 bases from V and 6 bases from J, leaving 4 bases between. In germline, CDR1 is MNHEY, CDR2 SVGEGT. This CDR3 spans 11 amino acids. The CDR3 nucleotides read TGTGCCAGCAGTTACGCAGCTGAAGCTTTCTTT. Translating it yields CASSYAAEAFF.

This clone is classed as medium-sized. V usage is TRBV19 and J usage is TRBJ1-5; 7 bases agree with TRBD1. Per the germline V gene, CDR1 is LNHDA and CDR2 is SQIVND (reference sequence). There are 16 residues in the CDR3. V was pared by 7 bases and J by 2 bases, with 11 bases of the junction left unmatched. The CDR3 spells CASTPTRDSRNQPQHF. The CDR3, as DNA: TGTGCCAGTACCCCCACGCGGGACAGTCGCAATCAGCCCCAGCATTTT.

The gene calls are TRBV9 and TRBJ2-3; 11 bases fit TRBD2. V trimming: 7 bases; J trimming: 4 bases; junction bases outside the gene matches: 14. The CDR3 is 17 amino acids. CDR1 and CDR2 from the germline V gene are SGDLS and YYNGEE. CDR3: CASGFNSGRAYPDTQYF. The CDR3 DNA follows: TGTGCCAGCGGGTTTAATAGCGGGAGGGCCTACCCAGATACGCAGTATTTT.

The J gene is TRBJ2-1, the V gene TRBV3-1 (or the pseudogene TRBV3-2), with D uncertain. Germline CDR1 LGHDT, CDR2 YNNKEL (reference sequence). Trimming took off 2 bases at V and 9 bases at J, with 11 bases between the two ends. The CDR3 extends over 13 amino acids. CDR3 nucleotide sequence: TGTGCCAGCAGCCAACTAGGAACGGGTGAGCAGTTCTTC. Its protein product is CASSQLGTGEQFF.

The CDR3 spells CASSAWGQGDGNQPQHF. The CDR3 region has the DNA TGTGCCAGCAGTGCATGGGGACAGGGGGATGGCAATCAGCCCCAGCATTTT. The chain employs TRBV6-2 or TRBV6-3 and TRBJ1-5, with TRBD1 identical over 11 bases. After removal of 5 bases from V and 2 bases from J, the junction contained 8 bases not matched to a gene. Germline CDR1 and CDR2: MNHEY and SVGEGT. The CDR3 is 17 residues long.

This clone has just one count. The genes are TRBV11-2 and TRBJ1-2; 8 bases align to TRBD1. The CDR3 has 13 residues. Trimming cost V 6 bases and J 7 bases; bases outside gene matches: 7. Per the germline V gene, CDR1 is SGHAT and CDR2 is FQNNGV. The CDR3 is CASSAGGEGGYTF. The CDR3 DNA reads as TGTGCCAGCAGTGCAGGGGGCGAAGGTGGCTACACCTTC.

The rearrangement uses TRBV5-5 and TRBJ2-2; weak D call: TRBD2 (6 bases). In germline, CDR1 is SGHKS, CDR2 YYEKEE (reference sequence). CDR3 length: 16 amino acids. V lost 0 bases to trimming and J lost 4 bases, with 13 bases between them. CDR3 loop: CASSLGAGYSTGELFF. CDR3 coding DNA: TGTGCCAGCAGCTTGGGCGCGGGGTATTCCACCGGGGAGCTGTTTTTT.

This clone was counted a few times. CDR3 bases: TGCAGCGTAACTAGCGAGGGGGTCACAAACATTCAGTACTTC. Protein product: CSVTSEGVTNIQYF. The chain joins TRBV29-1 to TRBJ2-4; perhaps TRBD2 as D (7 bases). The germline gives CDR1 SQVTM, CDR2 ANQGSEA. The CDR3 has 14 amino acids. V was clipped by 6 bases and J by 6 bases, with 18 bases between them.

In regard to this clone: This sample also contains other DNA sequences that code for the same CDR3. The V and J genes are TRBV29-1 and TRBJ1-2; D gene uncertain. Trimming pared 4 bases from V and 3 bases from J, leaving 12 bases between. Per the germline V gene, CDR1 is SQVTM and CDR2 is ANQGSEA. This CDR3 spans 13 amino acids. The CDR3: CSVGGVRDYGYTF. CDR3 nucleotides: TGCAGCGTTGGCGGGGTCCGGGACTATGGCTACACCTTC.